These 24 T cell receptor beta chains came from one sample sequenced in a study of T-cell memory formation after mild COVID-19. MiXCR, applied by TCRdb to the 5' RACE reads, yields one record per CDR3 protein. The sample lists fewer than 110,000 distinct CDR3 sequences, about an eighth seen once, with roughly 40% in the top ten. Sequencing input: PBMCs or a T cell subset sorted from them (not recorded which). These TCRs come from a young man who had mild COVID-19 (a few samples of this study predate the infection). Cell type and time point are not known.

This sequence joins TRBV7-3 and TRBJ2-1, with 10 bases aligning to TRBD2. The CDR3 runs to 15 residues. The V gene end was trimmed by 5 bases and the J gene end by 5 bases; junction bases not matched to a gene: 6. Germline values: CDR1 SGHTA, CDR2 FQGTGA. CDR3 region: CASSPGLAVDNEQFF. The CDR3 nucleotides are TGTGCCAGCAGCCCCGGACTAGCGGTGGACAATGAGCAGTTCTTC.

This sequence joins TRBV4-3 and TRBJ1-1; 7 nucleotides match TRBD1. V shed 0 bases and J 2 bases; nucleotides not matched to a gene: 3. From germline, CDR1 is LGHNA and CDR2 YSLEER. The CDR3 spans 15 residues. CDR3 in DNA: TGCGCCAGCAGCCAAGATAGAGGGGGCAACACTGAAGCTTTCTTT. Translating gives CASSQDRGGNTEAFF.

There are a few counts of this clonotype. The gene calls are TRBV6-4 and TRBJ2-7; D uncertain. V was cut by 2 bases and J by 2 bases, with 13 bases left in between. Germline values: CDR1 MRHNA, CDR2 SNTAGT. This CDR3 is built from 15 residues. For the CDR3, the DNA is TGTGCCAGCAGTGACAGGCCAGCGTCTACCTACGAGCAGTACTTC. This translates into CASSDRPASTYEQYF.

For the CDR3, the DNA is TGTGCCAGCAGTTACTCGTTGATGGGGGCACGGGATGAGCAGTTCTTC. This codes for CASSYSLMGARDEQFF. The chain combines TRBV6-5 with TRBJ2-1; D is possibly TRBD1 (6 bases). Trimming removed 0 bases at V and 8 bases at J, with 17 bases between. From germline, CDR1 is MNHEY and CDR2 SVGAGI. The CDR3 has 16 residues.

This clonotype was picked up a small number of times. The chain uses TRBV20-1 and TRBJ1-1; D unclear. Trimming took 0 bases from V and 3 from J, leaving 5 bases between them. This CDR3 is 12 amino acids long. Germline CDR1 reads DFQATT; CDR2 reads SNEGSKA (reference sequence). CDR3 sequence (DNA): TGCAGTGCTAGAGATGAATACACTGAAGCTTTCTTT. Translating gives CSARDEYTEAFF.

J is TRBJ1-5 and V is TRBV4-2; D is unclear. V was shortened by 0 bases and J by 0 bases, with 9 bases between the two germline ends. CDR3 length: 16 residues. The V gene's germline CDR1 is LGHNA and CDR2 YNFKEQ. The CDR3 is CASSQEKGISNQPQHF. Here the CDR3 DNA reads TGTGCCAGCAGCCAAGAAAAAGGAATTAGCAATCAGCCCCAGCATTTT.

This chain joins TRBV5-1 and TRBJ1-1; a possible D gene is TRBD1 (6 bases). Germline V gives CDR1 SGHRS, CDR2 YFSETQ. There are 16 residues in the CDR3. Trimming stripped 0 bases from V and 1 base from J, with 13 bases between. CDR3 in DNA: TGCGCCAGCAGCTTGGTGGGGGCACGGGGGAACACTGAAGCTTTCTTT. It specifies CASSLVGARGNTEAFF.

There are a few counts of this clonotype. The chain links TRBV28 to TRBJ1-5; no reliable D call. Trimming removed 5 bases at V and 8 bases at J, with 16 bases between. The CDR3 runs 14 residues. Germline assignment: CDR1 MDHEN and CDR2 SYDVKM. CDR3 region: CASSPQAGSKPQHF. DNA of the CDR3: TGTGCCAGCAGTCCTCAAGCGGGCTCAAAGCCCCAGCATTTT.

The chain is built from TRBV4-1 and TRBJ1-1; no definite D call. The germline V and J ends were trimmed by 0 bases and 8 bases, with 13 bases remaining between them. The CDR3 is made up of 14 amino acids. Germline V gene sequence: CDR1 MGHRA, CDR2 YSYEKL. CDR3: CASSQDLGSWEAFF. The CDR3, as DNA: TGCGCCAGCAGCCAAGATCTGGGGAGTTGGGAAGCTTTCTTT.

In nucleotides, the CDR3 is TGTGCCAGCAGTCCCGACTGGGGGGAGACCCAGTACTTC. Protein product: CASSPDWGETQYF. The J gene is TRBJ2-5, the V gene TRBV12-3 or TRBV12-4; D could derive from TRBD1 or TRBD2 (5 bases each). The CDR3 is 13 amino acids. Trimming stripped 5 bases from V and 5 bases from J, with 12 bases between.

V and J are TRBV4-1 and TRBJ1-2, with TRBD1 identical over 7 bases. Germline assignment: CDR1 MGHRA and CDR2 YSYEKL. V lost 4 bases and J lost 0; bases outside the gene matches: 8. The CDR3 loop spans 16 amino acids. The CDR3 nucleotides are TGCGCCAGCAGCCGACTAACAGGGGAGACTAACTATGGCTACACCTTC. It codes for CASSRLTGETNYGYTF.

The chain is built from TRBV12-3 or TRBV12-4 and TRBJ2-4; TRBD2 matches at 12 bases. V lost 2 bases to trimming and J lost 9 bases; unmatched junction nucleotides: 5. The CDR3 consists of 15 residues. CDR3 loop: CASSLRLAGVGIQYF. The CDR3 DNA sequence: TGTGCCAGCAGTTTAAGACTAGCGGGGGTAGGCATTCAGTACTTC.

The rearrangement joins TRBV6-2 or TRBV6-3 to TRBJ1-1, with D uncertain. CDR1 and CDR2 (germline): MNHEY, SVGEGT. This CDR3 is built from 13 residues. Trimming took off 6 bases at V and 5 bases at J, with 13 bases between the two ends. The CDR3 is CASRSRAGTEAFF. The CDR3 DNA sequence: TGTGCCAGCAGGAGTAGGGCGGGGACTGAAGCTTTCTTT.

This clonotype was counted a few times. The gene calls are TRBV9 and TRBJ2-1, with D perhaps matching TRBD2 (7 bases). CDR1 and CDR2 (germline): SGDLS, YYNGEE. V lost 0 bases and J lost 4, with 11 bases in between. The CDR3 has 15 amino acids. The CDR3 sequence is CASSVGGGEYNEQFF. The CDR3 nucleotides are TGTGCCAGCAGCGTAGGCGGGGGCGAATACAATGAGCAGTTCTTC. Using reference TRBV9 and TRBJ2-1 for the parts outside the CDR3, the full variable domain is DSGVTQTPKHLITATGQRVTLRCSPRSGDLSVYWYQQSLDQGLQFLIQYYNGEERAKGNILERFSAQQFPDLHSELNLSSLELGDSALYFCASSVGGGEYNEQFFGPGTRLTVL.

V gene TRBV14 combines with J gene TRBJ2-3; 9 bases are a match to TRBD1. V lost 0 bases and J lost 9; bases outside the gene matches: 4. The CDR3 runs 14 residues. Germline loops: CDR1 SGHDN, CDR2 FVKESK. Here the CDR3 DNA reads TGTGCCAGCAGCCAAGAACAGGGGGCAGGCACGCAGTATTTT. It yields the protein CASSQEQGAGTQYF.

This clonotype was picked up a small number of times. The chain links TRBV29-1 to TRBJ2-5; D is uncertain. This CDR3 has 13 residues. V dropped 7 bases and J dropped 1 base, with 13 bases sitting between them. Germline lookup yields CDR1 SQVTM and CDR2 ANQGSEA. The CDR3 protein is CSATPYSQETQYF. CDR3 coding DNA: TGCAGCGCCACCCCGTACAGCCAAGAGACCCAGTACTTC.

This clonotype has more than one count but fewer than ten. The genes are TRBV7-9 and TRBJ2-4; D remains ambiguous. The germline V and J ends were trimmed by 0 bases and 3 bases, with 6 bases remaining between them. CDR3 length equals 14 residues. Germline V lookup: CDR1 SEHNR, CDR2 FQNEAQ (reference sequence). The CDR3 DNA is TGTGCCAGCAGCTTAGCGGACGGCAAAAACATTCAGTACTTC. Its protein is CASSLADGKNIQYF.

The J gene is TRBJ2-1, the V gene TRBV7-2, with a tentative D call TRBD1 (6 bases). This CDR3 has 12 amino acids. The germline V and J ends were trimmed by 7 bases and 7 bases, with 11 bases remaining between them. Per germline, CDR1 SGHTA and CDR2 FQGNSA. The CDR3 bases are TGTGCCAGCACCCTAGGGGGAAATGAGCAGTTCTTC. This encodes CASTLGGNEQFF.

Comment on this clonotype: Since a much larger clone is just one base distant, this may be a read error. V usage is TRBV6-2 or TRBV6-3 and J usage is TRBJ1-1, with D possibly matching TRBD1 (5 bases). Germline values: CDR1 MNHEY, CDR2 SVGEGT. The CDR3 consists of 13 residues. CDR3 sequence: CDSSYSRATEAFF. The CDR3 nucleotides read TGTGACAGCAGTTACTCCAGGGCGACTGAAGCTTTCTTT.

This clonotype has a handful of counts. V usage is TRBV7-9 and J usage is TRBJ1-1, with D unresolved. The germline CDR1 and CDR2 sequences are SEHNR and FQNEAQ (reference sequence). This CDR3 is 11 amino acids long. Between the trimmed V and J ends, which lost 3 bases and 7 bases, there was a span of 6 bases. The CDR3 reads CASSLAFEAFF. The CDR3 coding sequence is TGTGCCAGCAGCTTGGCCTTTGAAGCTTTCTTT.

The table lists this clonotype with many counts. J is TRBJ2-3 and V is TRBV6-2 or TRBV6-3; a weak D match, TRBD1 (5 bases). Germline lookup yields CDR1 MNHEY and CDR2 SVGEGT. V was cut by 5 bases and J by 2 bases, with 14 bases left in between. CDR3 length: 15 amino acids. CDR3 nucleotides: TGTGCCAGCAGTCCCAGCGCAGGGTTCACAGATACGCAGTATTTT. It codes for CASSPSAGFTDTQYF.

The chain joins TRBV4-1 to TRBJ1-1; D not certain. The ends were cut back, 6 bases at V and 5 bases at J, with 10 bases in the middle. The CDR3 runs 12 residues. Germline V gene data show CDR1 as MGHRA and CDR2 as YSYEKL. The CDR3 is CASRPRETEAFF. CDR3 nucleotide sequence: TGCGCCAGCAGGCCAAGGGAAACTGAAGCTTTCTTT.

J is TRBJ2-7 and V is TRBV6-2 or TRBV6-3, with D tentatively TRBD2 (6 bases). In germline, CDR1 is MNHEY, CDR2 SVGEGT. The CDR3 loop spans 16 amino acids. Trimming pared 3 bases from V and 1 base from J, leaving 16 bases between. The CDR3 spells CASSYSSGTPSYEQYF. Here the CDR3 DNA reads TGTGCCAGCAGTTATTCCTCCGGGACTCCATCCTACGAGCAGTACTTC.

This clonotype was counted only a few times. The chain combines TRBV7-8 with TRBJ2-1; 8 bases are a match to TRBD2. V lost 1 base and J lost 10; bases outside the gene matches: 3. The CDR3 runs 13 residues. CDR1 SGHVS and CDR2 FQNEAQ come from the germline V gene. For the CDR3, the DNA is TGTGCCAGCAGCTTAGAAGGGACTAGGGAGCAGTTCTTC. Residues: CASSLEGTREQFF. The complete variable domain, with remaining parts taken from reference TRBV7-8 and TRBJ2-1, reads GAGVSQSPRYKVAKRGQDVALRCDPISGHVSLFWYQQALGQGPEFLTYFQNEAQLDKSGLPSDRFFAERPEGSVSTLKIQRTQQEDSAVYLCASSLEGTREQFFGPGTRLTVL.